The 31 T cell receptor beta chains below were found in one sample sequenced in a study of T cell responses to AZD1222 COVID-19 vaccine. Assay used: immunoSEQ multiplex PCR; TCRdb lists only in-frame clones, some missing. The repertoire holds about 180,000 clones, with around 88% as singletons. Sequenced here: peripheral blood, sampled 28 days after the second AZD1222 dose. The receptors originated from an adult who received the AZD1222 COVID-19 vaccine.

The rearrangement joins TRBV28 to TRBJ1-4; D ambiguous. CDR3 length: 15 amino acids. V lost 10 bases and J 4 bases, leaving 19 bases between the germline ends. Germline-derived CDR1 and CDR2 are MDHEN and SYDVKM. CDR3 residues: CATYRRDRGNEKLFF. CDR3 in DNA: TGTGCCACCTATAGGAGGGATAGAGGTAATGAAAAACTGTTTTTT.

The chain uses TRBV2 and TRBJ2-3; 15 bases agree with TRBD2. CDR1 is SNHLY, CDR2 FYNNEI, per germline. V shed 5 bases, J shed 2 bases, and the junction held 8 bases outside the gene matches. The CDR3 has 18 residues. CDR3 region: CASSSGLAGGLATDTQYF. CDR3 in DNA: TGTGCCAGCAGTTCGGGACTAGCGGGGGGCCTGGCCACAGATACGCAGTATTTT.

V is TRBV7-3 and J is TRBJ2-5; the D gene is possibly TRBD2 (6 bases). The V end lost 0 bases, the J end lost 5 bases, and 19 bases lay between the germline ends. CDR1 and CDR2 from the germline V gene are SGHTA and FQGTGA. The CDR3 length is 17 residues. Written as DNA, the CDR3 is TGTGCCAGCAGCTTAACGGGTGGTAGGGGAGGACGGGAGACCCAGTACTTC. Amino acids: CASSLTGGRGGRETQYF.

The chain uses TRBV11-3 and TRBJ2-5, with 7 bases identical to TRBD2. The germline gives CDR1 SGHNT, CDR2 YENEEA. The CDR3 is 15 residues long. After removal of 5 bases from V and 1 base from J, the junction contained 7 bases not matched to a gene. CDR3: CASSLGGAGQETQYF. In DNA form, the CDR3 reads TGTGCCAGCAGCCTGGGAGGGGCGGGCCAAGAGACCCAGTACTTC.

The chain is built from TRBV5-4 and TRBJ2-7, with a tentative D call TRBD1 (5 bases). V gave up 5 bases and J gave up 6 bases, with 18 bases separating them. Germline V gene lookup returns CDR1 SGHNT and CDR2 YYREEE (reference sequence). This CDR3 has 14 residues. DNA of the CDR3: TGTGCCAGCAGTTCCCTCAGGGTTTTGGGCGAGCAGTACTTC. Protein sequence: CASSSLRVLGEQYF.

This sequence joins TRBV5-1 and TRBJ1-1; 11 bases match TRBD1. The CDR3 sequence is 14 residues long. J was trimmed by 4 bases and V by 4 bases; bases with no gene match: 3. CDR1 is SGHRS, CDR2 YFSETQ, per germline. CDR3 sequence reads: CASSHGTGGTEAFF. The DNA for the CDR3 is TGCGCCAGCAGCCACGGGACAGGGGGCACTGAAGCTTTCTTT.

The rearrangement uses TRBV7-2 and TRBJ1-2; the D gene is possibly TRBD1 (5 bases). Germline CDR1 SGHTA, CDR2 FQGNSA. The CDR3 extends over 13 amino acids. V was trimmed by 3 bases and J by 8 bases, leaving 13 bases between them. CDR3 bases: TGTGCCAGCAGCTTTGCGGGACTTAAGGGCTACACCTTC. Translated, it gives CASSFAGLKGYTF. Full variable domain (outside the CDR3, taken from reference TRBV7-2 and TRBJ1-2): GAGVSQSPSNKVTEKGKDVELRCDPISGHTALYWYRQSLGQGLEFLIYFQGNSAPDKSGLPSDRFSAERTGGSVSTLTIQRTQQEDSAVYLCASSFAGLKGYTFGSGTRLTVV.

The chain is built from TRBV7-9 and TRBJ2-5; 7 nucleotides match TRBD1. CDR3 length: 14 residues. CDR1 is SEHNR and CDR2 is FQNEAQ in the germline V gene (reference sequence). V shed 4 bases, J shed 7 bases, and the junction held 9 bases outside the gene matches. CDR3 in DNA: TGTGCCAGCAGCTCCGGGACAGTTTCTGGGACCCAGTACTTC. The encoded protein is CASSSGTVSGTQYF.

CDR3 nucleotide sequence: TGTGCCAGCAGCTTCCGGGACAGCCTAAATGAAAAACTGTTTTTT. As protein: CASSFRDSLNEKLFF. The chain is built from TRBV5-4 and TRBJ1-4; 7 bases are a match to TRBD1. The V and J ends lost 2 bases and 5 bases, in that order; junction bases with no gene match: 6. The CDR3 loop spans 15 amino acids. Germline CDR1 reads SGHNT; CDR2 reads YYREEE (reference sequence).

The CDR3 region is CASSQGNSPLHF. The CDR3 DNA sequence: TGCGCCAGCAGCCAAGGTAATTCACCCCTCCACTTT. The chain employs TRBV4-1 and TRBJ1-6; no firm D call. Germline V gene lookup returns CDR1 MGHRA and CDR2 YSYEKL. V dropped 1 base and J dropped 6 bases, with 1 base sitting between them. The CDR3 extends over 12 amino acids.

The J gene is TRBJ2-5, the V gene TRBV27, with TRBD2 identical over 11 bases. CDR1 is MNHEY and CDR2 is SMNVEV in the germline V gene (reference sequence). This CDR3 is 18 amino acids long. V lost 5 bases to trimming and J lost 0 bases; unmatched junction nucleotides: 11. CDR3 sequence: CASSLRIAGGPYQETQYF. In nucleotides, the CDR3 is TGTGCCAGCAGTCTCCGGATAGCGGGGGGGCCCTACCAAGAGACCCAGTACTTC.

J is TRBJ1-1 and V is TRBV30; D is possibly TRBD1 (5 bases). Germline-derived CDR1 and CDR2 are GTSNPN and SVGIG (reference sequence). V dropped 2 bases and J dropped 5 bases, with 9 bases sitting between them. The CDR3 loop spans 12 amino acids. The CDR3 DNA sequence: TGTGCCTGGAGTATCCGGGGGACTGAAGCTTTCTTT. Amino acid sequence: CAWSIRGTEAFF.

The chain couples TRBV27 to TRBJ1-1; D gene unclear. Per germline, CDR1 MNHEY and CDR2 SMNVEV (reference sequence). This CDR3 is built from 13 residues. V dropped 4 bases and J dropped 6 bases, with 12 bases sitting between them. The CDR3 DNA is TGTGCCAGCAGTTGGGCGGGGATCCCTGAAGCTTTCTTT. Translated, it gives CASSWAGIPEAFF.

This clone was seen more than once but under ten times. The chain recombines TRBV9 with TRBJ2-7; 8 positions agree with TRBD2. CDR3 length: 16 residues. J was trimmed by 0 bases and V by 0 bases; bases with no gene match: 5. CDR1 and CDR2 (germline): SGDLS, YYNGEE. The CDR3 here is CASSVGAGVSSYEQYF. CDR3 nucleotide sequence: TGTGCCAGCAGCGTAGGAGCGGGGGTGTCCTCCTACGAGCAGTACTTC.

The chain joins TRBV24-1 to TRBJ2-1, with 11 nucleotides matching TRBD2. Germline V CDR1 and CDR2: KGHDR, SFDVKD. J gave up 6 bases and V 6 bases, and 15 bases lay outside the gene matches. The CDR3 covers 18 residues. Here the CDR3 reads CATSQPTSGGAWGNEQFF. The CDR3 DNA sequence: TGTGCCACCAGTCAACCCACTAGCGGGGGCGCATGGGGCAATGAGCAGTTCTTC.

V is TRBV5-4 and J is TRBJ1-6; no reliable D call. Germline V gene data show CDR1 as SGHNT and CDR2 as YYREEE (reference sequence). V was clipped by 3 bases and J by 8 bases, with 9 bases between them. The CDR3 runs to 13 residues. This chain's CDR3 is CASSSTPDSPLHF. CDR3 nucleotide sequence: TGTGCCAGCAGCTCTACACCGGATTCACCCCTCCACTTT.

The CDR3 region has the DNA TGTGCCAGTAGTATACCCGATAGGGGGGGCGAGCAGTACTTC. As protein: CASSIPDRGGEQYF. The V and J genes are TRBV19 and TRBJ2-7, with D possibly matching TRBD2 (7 bases). Germline V gene sequence: CDR1 LNHDA, CDR2 SQIVND (reference sequence). This CDR3 region has 14 residues. Trimming removed 2 bases from V and 6 bases from J, with 14 bases in between.

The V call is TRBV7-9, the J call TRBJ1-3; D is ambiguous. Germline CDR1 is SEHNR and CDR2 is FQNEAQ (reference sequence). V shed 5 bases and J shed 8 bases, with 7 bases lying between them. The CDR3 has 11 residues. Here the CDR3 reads CASSPEDTIYF. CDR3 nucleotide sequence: TGTGCCAGCAGCCCCGAGGACACCATATATTTT.

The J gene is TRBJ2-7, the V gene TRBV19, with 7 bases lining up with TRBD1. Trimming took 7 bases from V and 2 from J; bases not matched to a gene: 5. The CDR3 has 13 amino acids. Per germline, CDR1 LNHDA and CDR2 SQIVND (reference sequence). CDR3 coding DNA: TGTGCCAGTACCAGACAGGGTACCTACGAGCAGTACTTC. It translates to CASTRQGTYEQYF.

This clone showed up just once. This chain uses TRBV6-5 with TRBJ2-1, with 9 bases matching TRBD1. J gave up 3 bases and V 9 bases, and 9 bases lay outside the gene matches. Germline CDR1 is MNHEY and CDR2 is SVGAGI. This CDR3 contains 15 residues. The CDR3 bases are TGTGCCAGTCGTTCCGGGACAGGGTTCTACAATGAGCAGTTCTTC. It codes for CASRSGTGFYNEQFF.

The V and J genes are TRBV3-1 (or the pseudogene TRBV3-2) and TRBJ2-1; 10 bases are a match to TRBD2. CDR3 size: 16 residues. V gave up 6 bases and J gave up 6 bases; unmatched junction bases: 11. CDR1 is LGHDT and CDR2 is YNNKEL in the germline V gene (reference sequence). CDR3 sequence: CASSPVPAGGCNEQFF. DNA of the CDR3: TGTGCCAGCAGTCCAGTCCCAGCGGGGGGGTGCAATGAGCAGTTCTTC.

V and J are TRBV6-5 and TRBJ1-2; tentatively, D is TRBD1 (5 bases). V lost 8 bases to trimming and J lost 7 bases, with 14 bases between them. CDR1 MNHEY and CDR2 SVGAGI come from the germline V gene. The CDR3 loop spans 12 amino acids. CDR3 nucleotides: TGTGCCAGCTCTTCGGGGGGGTCTGGCTACACCTTC. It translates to CASSSGGSGYTF.

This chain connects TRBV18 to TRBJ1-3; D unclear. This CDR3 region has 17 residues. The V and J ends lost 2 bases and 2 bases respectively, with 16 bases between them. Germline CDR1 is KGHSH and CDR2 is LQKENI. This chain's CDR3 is CASSPSPAGGTGNTIYF. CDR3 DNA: TGTGCCAGCTCACCAAGTCCAGCAGGTGGGACTGGAAACACCATATATTTT.

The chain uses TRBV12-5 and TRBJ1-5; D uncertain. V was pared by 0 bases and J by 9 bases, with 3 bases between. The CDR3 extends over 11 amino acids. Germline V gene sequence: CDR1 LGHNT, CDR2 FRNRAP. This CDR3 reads CASGLVGPQHF. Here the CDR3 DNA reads TGTGCTAGTGGTTTGGTTGGGCCCCAGCATTTT.

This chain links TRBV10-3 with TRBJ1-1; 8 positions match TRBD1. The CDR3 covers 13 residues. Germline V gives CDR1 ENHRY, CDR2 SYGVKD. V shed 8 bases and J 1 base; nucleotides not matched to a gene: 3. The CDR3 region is CAIRDRTNTEAFF. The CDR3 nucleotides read TGTGCCATCCGGGACAGGACGAACACTGAAGCTTTCTTT.

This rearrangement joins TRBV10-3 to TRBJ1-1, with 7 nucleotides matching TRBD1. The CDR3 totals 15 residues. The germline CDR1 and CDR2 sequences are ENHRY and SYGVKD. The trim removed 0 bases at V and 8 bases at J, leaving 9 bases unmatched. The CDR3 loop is CAISESMTGRGEAFF. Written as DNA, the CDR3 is TGTGCCATCAGTGAGTCGATGACAGGGCGCGGAGAAGCTTTCTTT.

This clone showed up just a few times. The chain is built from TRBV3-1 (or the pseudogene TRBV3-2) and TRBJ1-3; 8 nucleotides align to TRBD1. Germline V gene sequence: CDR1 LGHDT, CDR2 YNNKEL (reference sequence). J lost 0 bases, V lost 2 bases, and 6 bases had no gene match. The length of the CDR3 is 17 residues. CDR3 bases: TGTGCCAGCAGCCAACGGGACAGGCTATACTCTGGAAACACCATATATTTT. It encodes CASSQRDRLYSGNTIYF.

CDR3 in DNA: TGTGCCAGCAGTGAAGGGTCAGGGGCCCACACTGAAGCTTTCTTT. This sequence encodes CASSEGSGAHTEAFF. The chain combines TRBV2 with TRBJ1-1; possibly TRBD1 for D (6 bases). CDR1 SNHLY and CDR2 FYNNEI come from the germline V gene. Deletions cut 1 base from V and 3 bases from J, with 12 bases between. The CDR3 contains 15 residues.

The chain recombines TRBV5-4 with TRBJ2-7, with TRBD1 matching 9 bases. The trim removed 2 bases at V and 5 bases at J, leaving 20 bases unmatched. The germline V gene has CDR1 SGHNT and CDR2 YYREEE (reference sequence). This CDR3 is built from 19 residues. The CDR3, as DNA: TGTGCCAGCAGCTTCGGATCGCCGCGAACAGGGGGCTTCCGGGACGAGCAGTACTTC. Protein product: CASSFGSPRTGGFRDEQYF. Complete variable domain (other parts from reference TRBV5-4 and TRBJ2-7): ETGVTQSPTHLIKTRGQQVTLRCSSQSGHNTVSWYQQALGQGPQFIFQYYREEENGRGNFPPRFSGLQFPNYSSELNVNALELDDSALYLCASSFGSPRTGGFRDEQYFGPGTRLTVT.

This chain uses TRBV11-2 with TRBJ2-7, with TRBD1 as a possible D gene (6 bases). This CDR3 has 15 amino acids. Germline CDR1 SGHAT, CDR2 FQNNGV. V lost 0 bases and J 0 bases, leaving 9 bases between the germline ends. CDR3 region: CASSLDRGSSYEQYF. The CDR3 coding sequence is TGTGCCAGCAGCTTAGACAGGGGAAGCTCCTACGAGCAGTACTTC.

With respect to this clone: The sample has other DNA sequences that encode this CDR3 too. The CDR3 loop reads CASSPGTSGTQYF. The CDR3 DNA reads TGTGCCAGCAGCCCTGGGACTAGCGGGACCCAGTACTTC. The chain carries TRBV7-3 and TRBJ2-5, with 11 bases matching TRBD2. CDR3 size: 13 residues. Germline CDR1 reads SGHTA; CDR2 reads FQGTGA. J was trimmed by 7 bases and V by 5 bases; bases with no gene match: 3.